These 5 T cell receptor beta chains came from one sample sequenced in a study of cytomegalovirus exposure and HLA in healthy donors (dated 2017 in TCRdb). The method behind the library was the immunoSEQ multiplex PCR assay. For the multiplex PCR, a mixture combining 60 forward primers for TCR Vbeta segments and 13 reverse primers for TCR Jbeta segments was used. The immuneACCESS repertoire file appears here via TCRdb, limited to in-frame rearrangements. These files lack a portion of the clones; in checked studies, under half of the deficit traces to unresolved V genes, and the cause of the others is not known. Here the sample has about 160,000 clones; just over 70% occur a single time. In total, the top ten clones hold 4.5% to 5% of the sample. Sequenced: PBMCs. These receptors originate from a man aged 18 to 29 in good health and CMV-seropositive.

The chain employs TRBV5-1 and TRBJ1-1; the D gene is possibly TRBD1 (6 bases). The CDR3 is 15 amino acids. Germline V gene data show CDR1 as SGHRS and CDR2 as YFSETQ. Between the trimmed V and J ends, which lost 4 bases and 5 bases, there was a span of 18 bases. The DNA for the CDR3 is TGCGCCAGCAGCAATCCGAGGGGGAGTGGGACTGAAGCTTTCTTT. Translated, it gives CASSNPRGSGTEAFF.

V is TRBV5-1 and J is TRBJ2-2; no clear D. Germline CDR1 reads SGHRS; CDR2 reads YFSETQ. The CDR3 covers 14 residues. Trimming pared 1 base from V and 3 bases from J, leaving 7 bases between. The CDR3 sequence: CASSLNPDTGELFF. The CDR3 DNA sequence: TGCGCCAGCAGCTTGAATCCAGACACCGGGGAGCTGTTTTTT. The full variable domain, with the rest looked up from reference TRBV5-1 and TRBJ2-2, is KAGVTQTPRYLIKTRGQQVTLSCSPISGHRSVSWYQQTPGQGLQFLFEYFSETQRNKGNFPGRFSGRQFSNSRSEMNVSTLELGDSALYLCASSLNPDTGELFFGEGSRLTVL.

The rearrangement links TRBV5-4 to TRBJ1-2, with D tentatively TRBD1 (6 bases). The length of the CDR3 is 15 residues. Trimming took 4 bases from V and 4 from J, leaving 17 bases between them. CDR1 and CDR2 (germline): SGHNT, YYREEE (reference sequence). CDR3 nucleotide sequence: TGTGCCAGCAGCCAAACCCGGACAGACACCTATGGCTACACCTTC. The encoded protein is CASSQTRTDTYGYTF.

The chain combines TRBV2 with TRBJ1-1; TRBD1 matches 7 bases. There are 17 residues in the CDR3. Germline CDR1 and CDR2: SNHLY and FYNNEI. The V and J ends lost 0 bases and 0 bases, in that order; junction bases with no gene match: 7. The CDR3 DNA reads TGTGCCAGCAGTGAAGCAGGACAGGTGGAGATGAACACTGAAGCTTTCTTT. This sequence encodes CASSEAGQVEMNTEAFF.

The rearrangement links TRBV6-5 to TRBJ2-5, with 7 positions matching TRBD1. Germline CDR1 MNHEY, CDR2 SVGAGI. The CDR3 totals 15 residues. The V and J ends lost 6 bases and 0 bases, in that order; junction bases with no gene match: 7. CDR3 nucleotide sequence: TGTGCCAGCAGCCCTTTGACAGGGAACCAAGAGACCCAGTACTTC. It is translated as CASSPLTGNQETQYF.